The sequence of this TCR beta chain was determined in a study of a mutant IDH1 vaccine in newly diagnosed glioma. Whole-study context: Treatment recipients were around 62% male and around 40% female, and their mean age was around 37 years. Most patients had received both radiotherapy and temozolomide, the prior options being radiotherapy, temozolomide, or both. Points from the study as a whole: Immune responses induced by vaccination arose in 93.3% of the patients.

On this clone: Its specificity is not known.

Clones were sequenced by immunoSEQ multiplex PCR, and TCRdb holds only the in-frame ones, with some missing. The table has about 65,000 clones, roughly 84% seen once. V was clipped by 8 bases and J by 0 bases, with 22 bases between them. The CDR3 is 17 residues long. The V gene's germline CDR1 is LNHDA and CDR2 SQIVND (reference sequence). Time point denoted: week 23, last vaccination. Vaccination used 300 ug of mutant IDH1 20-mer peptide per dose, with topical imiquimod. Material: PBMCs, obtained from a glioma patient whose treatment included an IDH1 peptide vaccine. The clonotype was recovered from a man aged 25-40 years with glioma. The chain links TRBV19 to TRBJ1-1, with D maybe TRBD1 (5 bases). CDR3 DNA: TGTGCCAGTGATCCAGGGAGTATGAGCCCAATGAACACTGAAGCTTTCTTT. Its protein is CASDPGSMSPMNTEAFF.